Listed below are T cell receptor beta chains from one sample, sequenced in a study of control samples from healthy donors and cancer patients. Profiled with immunoSEQ multiplex PCR; TCRdb holds only in-frame clones, not every one. The sample has 130,000 or so clones; just under 95% are singletons. The specimen sequenced was blood. All receptors derive from a man aged 18 to 35 in good health. CDR3s include the opening cysteine and the closing phenylalanine or tryptophan. The D gene is left open where the match is weak. Not every row has a clone size; where given, it reads once, few, many or a size class.

CDR3 DNA | CDR3 protein | D gene | clone size | J gene | V gene
TGTGCCAGTAGTAAAGGACAGAACACTGAAGCTTTCTTT | CASSKGQNTEAFF | - | - | TRBJ1-1 | TRBV19
TGTGCCAGCAGGCTGGGACAGGGGTCCTACGAGCAGTACTTC | CASRLGQGSYEQYF | TRBD1 | - | TRBJ2-7 | TRBV27
TGTGCCAGCAGCCGGACTAGCGGGGCACCAGATACGCAGTATTTT | CASSRTSGAPDTQYF | TRBD2 | - | TRBJ2-3 | TRBV28
TGTGCCAGTAGAGACATGGGGGGTTCACCCCTCCACTTT | CASRDMGGSPLHF | - | - | TRBJ1-6 | TRBV19
TGCGCCAGCAGCCCCCAACCGGGACAGAGCTCCTATAATTCACCCCTCCACTTT | CASSPQPGQSSYNSPLHF | TRBD1 | few | TRBJ1-6 | TRBV5-1
TGTGCCAGCAGTTACAACGGCCCCCAAGAGACCCAGTACTTC | CASSYNGPQETQYF | - | - | TRBJ2-5 | TRBV6-5
TGTGCCAGCAGTCTCGCCTATAATTCACCCCTCCACTTT | CASSLAYNSPLHF | - | - | TRBJ1-6 | TRBV27
TGCGCCAGCAGCTTGATTGGGTACAATGAGCAGTTCTTC | CASSLIGYNEQFF | - | once | TRBJ2-1 | TRBV5-1
TGTGCCAGCAGTGAAGTGAGTGAGGGAGGAGAGCCCCAGCATTTT | CASSEVSEGGEPQHF | - | - | TRBJ1-5 | TRBV2
TGTGCCAGCAGGGGGGTCGGGACAGGGACTGGGGAGCTGTTTTTT | CASRGVGTGTGELFF | TRBD1 | few | TRBJ2-2 | TRBV25-1
TGTGCCAGTACGTCCGGGACTAGTTTTCGATCGCAGTATTTT | CASTSGTSFRSQYF | TRBD2 | - | TRBJ2-3 | TRBV19
TGTGCCTGGAGTGTACAGGGCCTTGGCTACACCTTC | CAWSVQGLGYTF | - | - | TRBJ1-2 | TRBV30
TGTGCCAGCAGTGATCAAAGGGAACGCGGCTACACCTTC | CASSDQRERGYTF | - | - | TRBJ1-2 | TRBV2
TGCGCCAGCAGCTTACAGGGGTTAGCTAACTATGGCTACACCTTC | CASSLQGLANYGYTF | TRBD1 | - | TRBJ1-2 | TRBV5-1
TGTGCTAGTGGTCACAGGGATACTAATGAAAAACTGTTTTTT | CASGHRDTNEKLFF | - | - | TRBJ1-4 | TRBV12-5
TGTGCCAGTAGGGGACGGAAATACACTGAAGCTTTCTTT | CASRGRKYTEAFF | - | - | TRBJ1-1 | TRBV19
TGCAGCGTTGACGGGACAAAAACTAACTATGGCTACACCTTC | CSVDGTKTNYGYTF | - | - | TRBJ1-2 | TRBV29-1
TGTGCCAGCAGTTTCGTAGGGGCGGAGGAAAAACTGTTTTTT | CASSFVGAEEKLFF | - | once | TRBJ1-4 | TRBV27
TGCGCCAGCAGTCCCCTGCTTGGGGCACAAGAGACCCAGTACTTC | CASSPLLGAQETQYF | - | - | TRBJ2-5 | TRBV5-1
TGTGCCAGCAGTGGTGGCGGGGGGGCGGAAGAGACCCAGTACTTC | CASSGGGGAEETQYF | TRBD2 | - | TRBJ2-5 | TRBV2
TGTGCCATCAGTGAAGGGCAGGAAAATGAAAAACTGTTTTTT | CAISEGQENEKLFF | - | - | TRBJ1-4 | TRBV10-3
TGTGCCATCGGGGACAGGGCTAAAAACATTCAGTACTTC | CAIGDRAKNIQYF | TRBD1 | - | TRBJ2-4 | TRBV10-3
TGTGCCAGCAGTGAATGGGGGAGGCAAAATCAGCCCCAGCATTTT | CASSEWGRQNQPQHF | - | few | TRBJ1-5 | TRBV2
TGTGCCAGCAGCTTGTTCGGTCGTGGCTACACCTTC | CASSLFGRGYTF | - | - | TRBJ1-2 | TRBV7-2
TGTGCCAGCAGTCGAACTACTGAGGTCGGAGGCTATGGCTACACCTTC | CASSRTTEVGGYGYTF | - | - | TRBJ1-2 | TRBV6-6
TGTGCCAGCAGCTCCTTAAGCAGGGATACGGAGACCCAGTACTTC | CASSSLSRDTETQYF | - | - | TRBJ2-5 | TRBV27
TGTGCCAGCAGCACCAGAAGGACAGGGCAGGAGACCCAGTACTTC | CASSTRRTGQETQYF | TRBD1 | once | TRBJ2-5 | TRBV9
TGTGCCAGCAGCCAAGATATAAGAAACCAAGAGACCCAGTACTTC | CASSQDIRNQETQYF | - | - | TRBJ2-5 | TRBV3-1/TRBV3-2
TGTGCCATCACTACAGGGGCGCGGGACTATGGCTACACCTTC | CAITTGARDYGYTF | TRBD1 | - | TRBJ1-2 | TRBV7-6
TGTGCCAGCAGTTTAGCGTCTAGCGGGCTCACAGATACGCAGTATTTT | CASSLASSGLTDTQYF | TRBD2 | - | TRBJ2-3 | TRBV28
TGTGCTAGTGGGGTGGGTTACGAGCAGTACTTC | CASGVGYEQYF | - | - | TRBJ2-7 | TRBV12-5
TGTGCCAGCAGTTTCGCTTCCTCTGGAGCTTTCTTT | CASSFASSGAFF | - | - | TRBJ1-1 | TRBV12-3/TRBV12-4
TGTGCCAGCAGCGTAGGGATGGTGGACACTGAAGCTTTCTTT | CASSVGMVDTEAFF | - | - | TRBJ1-1 | TRBV9
TGTGCCAGCAGCTTATGGCGGGGAGGGCCCACAGATACGCAGTATTTT | CASSLWRGGPTDTQYF | TRBD2 | - | TRBJ2-3 | TRBV7-9
TGTGCCAGCAGCCAGACAGGGTCTGGAAACACCATATATTTT | CASSQTGSGNTIYF | TRBD1 | - | TRBJ1-3 | TRBV27
TGCGCCAGCAGCTTAGGGGACACCAACTCCTACAATGAGCAGTTCTTC | CASSLGDTNSYNEQFF | - | - | TRBJ2-1 | TRBV5-1
TGTGCCAGCACTGGACAGGGGCTTTTTGAAAAACTGTTTTTT | CASTGQGLFEKLFF | TRBD1 | once | TRBJ1-4 | TRBV2
TGTGCCACCAGCAGTTGGGGACAGATATACAATGAGCAGTTCTTC | CATSSWGQIYNEQFF | TRBD1 | - | TRBJ2-1 | TRBV15
TGTGCCAGCTTGAGCTTGGCGAACACTGAAGCTTTCTTT | CASLSLANTEAFF | - | - | TRBJ1-1 | TRBV7-9
TGCGCCAGCAGCTTGTTTAGCGGGGCGCTCAATGAGCAGTTCTTC | CASSLFSGALNEQFF | TRBD2 | - | TRBJ2-1 | TRBV5-1
TGTGCCAGCAGCTTGGTCGGGGGTCGGACTGAAGCTTTCTTT | CASSLVGGRTEAFF | - | - | TRBJ1-1 | TRBV5-4
TGTGCTAGTGGTTTACCGATCACCTACCAAGAGACCCAGTACTTC | CASGLPITYQETQYF | - | - | TRBJ2-5 | TRBV12-5
TGTGCCAGCGGGGGGTATCTGAATGAGCAGTTCTTC | CASGGYLNEQFF | - | - | TRBJ2-1 | TRBV6-5
TGTGCCACATCAGTCGGGACAGGAAATCAATATGGCTACACCTTC | CATSVGTGNQYGYTF | TRBD1 | - | TRBJ1-2 | TRBV5-4
TGTGCCAGCAGCCCCCGACTAGTCGCAGATACGCAGTATTTT | CASSPRLVADTQYF | - | - | TRBJ2-3 | TRBV3-1/TRBV3-2
TGTGCCAGCAGCCAAGAAGGCAGTATCTACAATGAGCAGTTCTTC | CASSQEGSIYNEQFF | - | once | TRBJ2-1 | TRBV3-1/TRBV3-2
TGTGCCAGCAGTATTAGCGGGGCTACAGATACGCAGTATTTT | CASSISGATDTQYF | TRBD2 | - | TRBJ2-3 | TRBV6-6
TGTGCCAGCAGCTTAGTAACGGGGATCTACGAGCAGTACTTC | CASSLVTGIYEQYF | - | - | TRBJ2-7 | TRBV7-2
TGTGCCAGCAGTTACGGTACAGTTAATGAAAAACTGTTTTTT | CASSYGTVNEKLFF | - | - | TRBJ1-4 | TRBV6-5
TGTGCCAGCAGCCAAGAGTTGCGGGGGGGCGCGGAGACCCAGTACTTC | CASSQELRGGAETQYF | TRBD2 | - | TRBJ2-5 | TRBV3-1/TRBV3-2
TGTGCCAGCAGTGAAACTCTGGCGGGGGGTGGGGAGCTGTTTTTT | CASSETLAGGGELFF | TRBD2 | - | TRBJ2-2 | TRBV2
TGTGCCAGCAGGCCTGGGACAGGGGCATCCAATGAGCAGTTCTTC | CASRPGTGASNEQFF | TRBD1 | - | TRBJ2-1 | TRBV6-5
TGTGCCAGCAGCTTTACTAGCGGGGGCTACAATGAGCAGTTCTTC | CASSFTSGGYNEQFF | TRBD2 | - | TRBJ2-1 | TRBV5-4
TGTGCCAGCAGCTTTGGTGACAGGGACACCGGGGAGCTGTTTTTT | CASSFGDRDTGELFF | TRBD1 | - | TRBJ2-2 | TRBV5-4
TGTGCCACCAGCCGACAGAGCTCCTACGAGCAGTACTTC | CATSRQSSYEQYF | - | - | TRBJ2-7 | TRBV24-1
TGTGCCAGCAGTAGGGCAGGCCCCTATGGCTACACCTTC | CASSRAGPYGYTF | - | - | TRBJ1-2 | TRBV28
TGCGCCAGCAGCCCGGGACTAGTAGTCACAGATACGCAGTATTTT | CASSPGLVVTDTQYF | TRBD2 | - | TRBJ2-3 | TRBV4-1
TGCGCCAGCAGCGCCAACACAGGGGGGAACACTGAAGCTTTCTTT | CASSANTGGNTEAFF | TRBD1 | - | TRBJ1-1 | TRBV5-1
TGTGCCAGCAGCTTGGTGCAGGCCGGCACCGGGGAGCTGTTTTTT | CASSLVQAGTGELFF | - | - | TRBJ2-2 | TRBV5-6
TGTGCCAGCAGTATTCGGGGGGAAGAAAAACTGTTTTTT | CASSIRGEEKLFF | - | once | TRBJ1-4 | TRBV5-4